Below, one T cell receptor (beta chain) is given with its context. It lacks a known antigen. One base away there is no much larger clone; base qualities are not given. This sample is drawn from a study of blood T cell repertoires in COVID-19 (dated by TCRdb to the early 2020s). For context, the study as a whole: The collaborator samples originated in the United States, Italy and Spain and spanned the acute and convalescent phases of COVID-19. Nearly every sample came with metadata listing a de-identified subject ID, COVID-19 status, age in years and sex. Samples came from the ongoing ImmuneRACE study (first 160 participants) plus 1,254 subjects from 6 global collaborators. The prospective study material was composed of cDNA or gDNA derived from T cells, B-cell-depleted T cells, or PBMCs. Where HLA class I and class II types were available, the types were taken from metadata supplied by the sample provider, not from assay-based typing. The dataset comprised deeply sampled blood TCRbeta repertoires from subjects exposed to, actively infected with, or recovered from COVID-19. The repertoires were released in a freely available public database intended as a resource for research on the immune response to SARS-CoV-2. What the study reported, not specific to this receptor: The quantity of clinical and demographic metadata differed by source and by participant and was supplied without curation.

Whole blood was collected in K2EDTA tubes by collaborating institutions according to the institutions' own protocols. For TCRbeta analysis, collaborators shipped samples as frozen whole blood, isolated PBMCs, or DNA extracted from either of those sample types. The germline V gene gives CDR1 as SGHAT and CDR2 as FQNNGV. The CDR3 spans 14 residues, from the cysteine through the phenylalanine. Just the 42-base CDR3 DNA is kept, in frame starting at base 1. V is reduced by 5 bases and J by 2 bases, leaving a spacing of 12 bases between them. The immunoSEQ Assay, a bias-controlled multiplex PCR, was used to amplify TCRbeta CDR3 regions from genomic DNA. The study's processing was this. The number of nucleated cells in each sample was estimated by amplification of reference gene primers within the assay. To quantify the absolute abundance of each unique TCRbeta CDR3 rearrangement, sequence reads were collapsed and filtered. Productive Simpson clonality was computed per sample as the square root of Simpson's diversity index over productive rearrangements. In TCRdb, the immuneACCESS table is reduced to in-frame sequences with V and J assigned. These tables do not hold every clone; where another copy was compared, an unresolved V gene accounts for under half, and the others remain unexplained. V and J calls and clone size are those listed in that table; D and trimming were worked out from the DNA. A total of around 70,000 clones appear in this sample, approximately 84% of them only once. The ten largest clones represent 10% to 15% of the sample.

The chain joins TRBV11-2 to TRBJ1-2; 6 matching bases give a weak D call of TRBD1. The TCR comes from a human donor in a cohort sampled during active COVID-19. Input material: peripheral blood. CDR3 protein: CASSPQQGNYGYTF. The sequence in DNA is TGTGCCAGCAGCCCTCAACAGGGAAACTATGGCTACACCTTC.